The 24 T cell receptor beta chains presented below share a single source sample, sequenced in a study of cytomegalovirus exposure and HLA in healthy donors. It was with 60 Vbeta and 13 Jbeta primers that the PCR ran. TCRdb's table, derived via immunoSEQ multiplex PCR, lists solely in-frame clones and lacks some. The sample includes roughly 200,000 clones. The specimen sequenced was PBMCs. The receptors here all came from a young man in good health and CMV-seronegative.

The J gene is TRBJ1-2, the V gene TRBV27, with TRBD1 as a possible D gene (5 bases). V was cut by 0 bases and J by 4 bases, with 12 bases left in between. Germline values: CDR1 MNHEY, CDR2 SMNVEV (reference sequence). The CDR3 extends over 15 amino acids. CDR3 loop: CASSLSEGLGYGYTF. CDR3 coding DNA: TGTGCCAGCAGTTTATCGGAGGGACTGGGCTATGGCTACACCTTC.

The chain has TRBV11-3 and TRBJ2-2, with D hard to call. Germline loops: CDR1 SGHNT, CDR2 YENEEA. V shed 6 bases and J shed 7 bases, with 6 bases lying between them. There are 11 residues in the CDR3. The CDR3 nucleotides are TGTGCCAGCAGTTTGTACGGGGAGCTGTTTTTT. This translates into CASSLYGELFF. The full variable domain, its missing parts supplied by reference TRBV11-3 and TRBJ2-2, is EAGVVQSPRYKIIEKKQPVAFWCNPISGHNTLYWYLQNLGQGPELLIRYENEEAVDDSQLPKDRFSAERLKGVDSTLKIQPAELGDSAVYLCASSLYGELFFGEGSRLTVL.

V and J are TRBV13 and TRBJ1-2; 8 bases agree with TRBD1. The germline V gene encodes CDR1 PRHDT and CDR2 FYEKMQ (reference sequence). The CDR3 is made up of 16 amino acids. With 5 bases clipped from V and 2 bases from J, the junction kept 10 bases outside the gene matches. For the CDR3, the DNA is TGTGCCAGCAGCGTATACCGGACAGGGCAGAACTATGGCTACACCTTC. Protein sequence: CASSVYRTGQNYGYTF.

V usage is TRBV19 and J usage is TRBJ2-6; the D gene is possibly TRBD1 (6 bases). The CDR3 totals 15 residues. The V end lost 6 bases, the J end lost 0 bases, and 9 bases lay between the germline ends. CDR1 is LNHDA and CDR2 is SQIVND in the germline V gene (reference sequence). In DNA, the CDR3 is TGTGCCAGTAGCCTGACAGGCTCTGGGGCCAACGTCCTGACTTTC. Protein sequence: CASSLTGSGANVLTF.

The chain is built from TRBV4-2 and TRBJ1-2; 8 bases line up with TRBD1. V gave up 1 base and J gave up 4 bases; unmatched junction bases: 8. The CDR3 is 16 residues long. The germline CDR1 and CDR2 sequences are LGHNA and YNFKEQ. CDR3 sequence: CASSQGLDREGYGYTF. As DNA, the CDR3 is TGTGCCAGCAGCCAAGGCTTGGACAGGGAGGGCTATGGCTACACCTTC.

The rearrangement joins TRBV5-1 to TRBJ1-2; no reliable D call. There are 13 residues in the CDR3. The germline gives CDR1 SGHRS, CDR2 YFSETQ. Trimming removed 2 bases at V and 6 bases at J, with 11 bases between. This CDR3 is CASSFFRVDGYTF. As DNA, the CDR3 is TGCGCCAGCAGCTTCTTCCGGGTTGATGGCTACACCTTC.

In the case of this clone: In the same sample, other DNA sequences code for this CDR3. The J gene is TRBJ2-7, the V gene TRBV7-2; 10 positions match TRBD1. Germline V gives CDR1 SGHTA, CDR2 FQGNSA. V gave up 3 bases and J gave up 2 bases; unmatched junction bases: 4. The CDR3 extends over 15 amino acids. CDR3: CASSLGTGVTYEQYF. The CDR3 bases are TGTGCCAGCAGCTTGGGGACAGGGGTGACCTACGAGCAGTACTTC.

The chain couples TRBV7-2 to TRBJ1-2, with TRBD1 matching 8 bases. V gave up 4 bases and J gave up 8 bases; unmatched junction bases: 15. Per the germline V gene, CDR1 is SGHTA and CDR2 is FQGNSA. CDR3 length: 16 residues. The CDR3 region has the DNA TGTGCCAGCAGCTCCAGCCCTGGGACAGGTACTAAAGGCTACACCTTC. Protein: CASSSSPGTGTKGYTF.

In regard to this clone: Other DNA variants within this sample encode the same CDR3. The rearrangement joins TRBV6-5 to TRBJ2-7; possible D gene TRBD1, 7 bases. Germline V lookup: CDR1 MNHEY, CDR2 SVGAGI. CDR3 length: 15 residues. The V end was cut by 0 bases, the J end by 3 bases, with 12 bases between. The CDR3 nucleotides are TGTGCCAGCAGTTACTCCTCGGGGGACAGCTACGAGCAGTACTTC. Its translation is CASSYSSGDSYEQYF.

The V call is TRBV18, the J call TRBJ2-5; possibly TRBD1 for D (6 bases). The V gene's germline CDR1 is KGHSH and CDR2 LQKENI. The CDR3 covers 14 residues. V was pared by 4 bases and J by 0 bases, with 9 bases between. CDR3 coding DNA: TGTGCCAGCTCACGAGGACAGAACCAAGAGACCCAGTACTTC. This translates into CASSRGQNQETQYF.

This chain connects TRBV5-1 to TRBJ2-7; tentatively, D is TRBD2 (5 bases). The CDR3 is made up of 15 amino acids. The V end was cut by 6 bases, the J end by 6 bases, with 22 bases between. In germline, CDR1 is SGHRS, CDR2 YFSETQ. The CDR3, as DNA: TGCGCCAGCACTTCTCTTCCCGGGATCACGGGCGAGCAGTACTTC. It yields the protein CASTSLPGITGEQYF.

The genes are TRBV19 and TRBJ2-3, with TRBD1 identical over 11 bases. Germline CDR1 is LNHDA and CDR2 is SQIVND (reference sequence). The CDR3 consists of 13 residues. V was pared by 7 bases and J by 9 bases, with 6 bases of the junction left unmatched. CDR3 protein: CASMGQGVRTQYF. CDR3 nucleotides: TGTGCCAGTATGGGACAGGGGGTAAGAACGCAGTATTTT.

This chain joins TRBV30 and TRBJ2-7; 8 nucleotides line up with TRBD1. Trimming cost V 3 bases and J 9 bases; bases outside gene matches: 4. CDR3 length: 11 residues. Germline-derived CDR1 and CDR2 are GTSNPN and SVGIG (reference sequence). CDR3 sequence (DNA): TGTGCCTGGAGATCCGGGACAGGGCAGTACTTC. Its protein is CAWRSGTGQYF.

The genes are TRBV5-1 and TRBJ1-2; a weak D match, TRBD1 (6 bases). The germline V and J ends were trimmed by 2 bases and 3 bases, with 11 bases remaining between them. The CDR3 is made up of 14 amino acids. The germline CDR1 and CDR2 sequences are SGHRS and YFSETQ. CDR3: CASSFTGSDYGYTF. The CDR3 region has the DNA TGCGCCAGCAGCTTCACAGGGAGCGACTATGGCTACACCTTC.

The chain carries TRBV7-2 and TRBJ2-2; 8 nucleotides agree with TRBD1. The CDR3 is 15 amino acids. J was trimmed by 4 bases and V by 5 bases; bases with no gene match: 6. Looked up from germline, CDR1 is SGHTA and CDR2 is FQGNSA. The CDR3 coding sequence is TGTGCCAGCAGCCAGGACAGGGTGGGCACCGGGGAGCTGTTTTTT. Its protein product is CASSQDRVGTGELFF.

V is TRBV9 and J is TRBJ1-1; 8 bases fit TRBD1. Trimming took 0 bases from V and 11 from J; bases not matched to a gene: 3. CDR1 SGDLS and CDR2 YYNGEE come from the germline V gene. There are 12 residues in the CDR3. CDR3 sequence: CASSVGTGGAFF. In nucleotides, the CDR3 is TGTGCCAGCAGCGTAGGTACAGGGGGTGCTTTCTTT.

The chain employs TRBV11-2 and TRBJ2-7, with 14 bases aligning to TRBD2. The CDR3 sequence is 19 residues long. Looked up from germline, CDR1 is SGHAT and CDR2 is FQNNGV. V shed 3 bases, J shed 4 bases, and the junction held 14 bases outside the gene matches. For the CDR3, the DNA is TGTGCCAGCAGCTTCTCTTGGACTAGCGGGAGGTCCATGGAGTACGAGCAGTACTTC. Amino acids: CASSFSWTSGRSMEYEQYF.

V and J are TRBV18 and TRBJ1-6, with TRBD1 matching 10 bases. The CDR3 length is 19 residues. The junction had 11 bases not matched to a gene; V was cut back by 1 base and J by 5 bases. Germline V CDR1 and CDR2: KGHSH, LQKENI. The CDR3 reads CASSPLQPATGGHNSPLHF. The DNA for the CDR3 is TGTGCCAGCTCACCACTACAACCGGCGACAGGGGGCCATAATTCACCCCTCCACTTT.

The chain employs TRBV2 and TRBJ2-1, with a weak D call TRBD2 (6 bases). Germline assignment: CDR1 SNHLY and CDR2 FYNNEI. V was trimmed by 6 bases and J by 3 bases, leaving 15 bases between them. There are 15 residues in the CDR3. Here the CDR3 reads CASRIAAVDYNEQFF. Written as DNA, the CDR3 is TGTGCCAGCAGGATAGCGGCGGTTGACTACAATGAGCAGTTCTTC.

The chain links TRBV2 to TRBJ1-4, with D hard to call. Deletions cut 4 bases from V and 10 bases from J, with 10 bases between. The CDR3 runs 12 residues. Germline V gives CDR1 SNHLY, CDR2 FYNNEI. CDR3 coding DNA: TGTGCCAGCAGTGTCCCCCCGGGAAAACTGTTTTTT. It is translated as CASSVPPGKLFF.

The chain links TRBV4-3 to TRBJ2-2; maybe TRBD2 (7 bases). The V end was cut by 0 bases, the J end by 9 bases, with 14 bases between. There are 15 residues in the CDR3. Germline V CDR1 and CDR2: LGHNA, YSLEER. The CDR3 DNA sequence: TGCGCCAGCAGCCAAGATCGGGGGGCGCAGTGGGAGCTGTTTTTT. This codes for CASSQDRGAQWELFF.

The chain combines TRBV23-1 with TRBJ2-5; 15 nucleotides line up with TRBD2. TRBV23-1 qualifies as an ORF whose function is uncertain. Germline trimming cut 3 bases from V and 1 base from J; bases unmatched to any gene: 3. The CDR3 extends over 17 amino acids. The CDR3 loop reads CASSHGLAGGPQETQYF. The CDR3, as DNA: TGCGCCAGCAGTCACGGACTAGCGGGAGGGCCCCAAGAGACCCAGTACTTC.

V is TRBV28 and J is TRBJ2-5; the match to TRBD2 covers 14 bases. The CDR3 runs to 15 residues. Germline CDR1 MDHEN, CDR2 SYDVKM. V shed 7 bases and J 5 bases; nucleotides not matched to a gene: 6. Here the CDR3 DNA reads TGTGCCAGCATTGGGACTAGCGGGAGTGGTGAGACCCAGTACTTC. Encoded protein: CASIGTSGSGETQYF. Supplemented by reference TRBV28 and TRBJ2-5, the full variable domain reads DVKVTQSSRYLVKRTGEKVFLECVQDMDHENMFWYRQDPGLGLRLIYFSYDVKMKEKGDIPEGYSVSREKKERFSLILESASTNQTSMYLCASIGTSGSGETQYFGPGTRLLVL.

V gene TRBV15 combines with J gene TRBJ1-1; D is perhaps TRBD1 (5 bases). The CDR3 extends over 18 amino acids. V gave up 0 bases and J gave up 1 base, with 18 bases separating them. Germline V CDR1 and CDR2: LNHNV, YYDKDF (reference sequence). This CDR3 reads CATSRDATGGAENTEAFF. DNA of the CDR3: TGTGCCACCAGCAGAGATGCAACGGGAGGGGCAGAGAACACTGAAGCTTTCTTT.